The 18 T cell receptor beta chains presented below share a single source sample, sequenced in a study of cytomegalovirus exposure and HLA in healthy donors. The PCR had 60 Vbeta and 13 Jbeta primers. The assay was immunoSEQ multiplex PCR, and TCRdb's table has in-frame clones only and misses some. This sample carries 150,000 to 200,000 clones, approximately 80% of them seen once, and the ten largest clones take roughly 1.9%. The sequenced sample was PBMCs. These receptors were taken from a woman aged 25 to 39 in good health and CMV-seronegative.

This chain links TRBV6-1 with TRBJ2-7; D not resolved. V was shortened by 2 bases and J by 9 bases, with 17 bases between the two germline ends. This CDR3 is 14 amino acids long. Germline assignment: CDR1 MNHNS and CDR2 SASEGT. CDR3: CASSEYSSTTRQYF. DNA for the CDR3: TGTGCCAGCAGTGAATATTCTTCCACTACGAGGCAGTACTTC.

The V call is TRBV7-3, the J call TRBJ2-1, with a tentative D call TRBD2 (6 bases). The CDR3 runs 15 residues. V lost 1 base to trimming and J lost 2 bases, with 9 bases between them. Germline-derived CDR1 and CDR2 are SGHTA and FQGTGA. Written as DNA, the CDR3 is TGTGCCAGCAGCTTAAACGGGGGACCCTACAATGAGCAGTTCTTC. It specifies CASSLNGGPYNEQFF.

The V gene is TRBV27, the J gene TRBJ2-1; D unresolved. V dropped 6 bases and J dropped 3 bases, with 15 bases sitting between them. The CDR3 is 15 amino acids. Germline V gene lookup returns CDR1 MNHEY and CDR2 SMNVEV (reference sequence). The CDR3 sequence: CASSDYRADYNEQFF. In nucleotides, the CDR3 is TGTGCCAGCAGCGATTACAGAGCTGACTACAATGAGCAGTTCTTC.

The chain links TRBV6-6 to TRBJ2-7, with TRBD2 matching 8 bases. Losses at the gene ends were 2 bases for V and 2 bases for J; bases not matched to a gene: 5. The length of the CDR3 is 15 residues. CDR1 and CDR2 from the germline V gene are MNHNY and SVGAGI (reference sequence). The CDR3 sequence is CASSYPAGDTYEQYF. CDR3 DNA: TGTGCCAGCAGTTACCCAGCGGGGGATACCTACGAGCAGTACTTC.

The rearrangement joins TRBV5-1 to TRBJ2-5, with a possible D match to TRBD2 (5 bases). V dropped 2 bases and J dropped 7 bases, with 21 bases sitting between them. The germline gives CDR1 SGHRS, CDR2 YFSETQ. The CDR3 is 16 amino acids. The CDR3 coding sequence is TGCGCCAGCAGCTTTGGAGAGGAAAGTTTAACTAGGACCCAGTACTTC. This encodes CASSFGEESLTRTQYF.

The V and J genes are TRBV4-1 and TRBJ2-1, with 8 bases identical to TRBD2. J gave up 5 bases and V 1 base, and 4 bases lay outside the gene matches. Germline CDR1 is MGHRA and CDR2 is YSYEKL. This CDR3 spans 15 amino acids. CDR3 amino acids: CASSQGFSGDNEQFF. CDR3 in DNA: TGCGCCAGCAGCCAAGGATTTAGCGGGGACAATGAGCAGTTCTTC.

The genes are TRBV11-2 and TRBJ2-1, with 7 bases aligning to TRBD2. CDR1 and CDR2 (germline): SGHAT, FQNNGV. The trim removed 3 bases at V and 0 bases at J, leaving 14 bases unmatched. The CDR3 runs 19 residues. The CDR3, as DNA: TGTGCCAGCAGCTTCGCCATAATTTCAGCGGGGAGCTCCTACAATGAGCAGTTCTTC. It specifies CASSFAIISAGSSYNEQFF. The whole variable domain, remainder taken from reference TRBV11-2 and TRBJ2-1, is EAGVAQSPRYKIIEKRQSVAFWCNPISGHATLYWYQQILGQGPKLLIQFQNNGVVDDSQLPKDRFSAERLKGVDSTLKIQPAKLEDSAVYLCASSFAIISAGSSYNEQFFGPGTRLTVL.

The chain carries TRBV5-6 and TRBJ1-2, with TRBD1 as a possible D gene (5 bases). The V gene lost 4 bases and the J gene lost 2 bases, with 12 bases spanning the gap. This CDR3 has 14 amino acids. Germline V gene data show CDR1 as SGHDT and CDR2 as YYEEEE. The CDR3 nucleotides are TGTGCCAGCAGCGCTCGGGGGTCCAACTATGGCTACACCTTC. Translating it yields CASSARGSNYGYTF.

This clone has a handful of counts. The CDR3 is CASSLGLAVPDTQYF. DNA of the CDR3: TGTGCCAGCAGCTTAGGGCTAGCGGTGCCAGATACGCAGTATTTT. J is TRBJ2-3 and V is TRBV7-9; TRBD2 aligns across 7 bases. Germline V lookup: CDR1 SEHNR, CDR2 FQNEAQ (reference sequence). This CDR3 is built from 15 residues. V shed 1 base and J 4 bases; nucleotides not matched to a gene: 5.

This clone is a singleton in its sample. The rearrangement joins TRBV7-9 to TRBJ2-7; D might be TRBD2 (6 bases). CDR1 is SEHNR and CDR2 is FQNEAQ in the germline V gene (reference sequence). V shed 1 base and J shed 4 bases, with 14 bases lying between them. This CDR3 has 15 residues. The CDR3 loop reads CASSLDGSLVYEQYF. The CDR3 nucleotides read TGTGCCAGCAGCTTAGACGGGAGTCTGGTATACGAGCAGTACTTC.

This chain links TRBV18 with TRBJ1-5; D unresolved. Germline CDR1 KGHSH, CDR2 LQKENI. The CDR3 extends over 16 amino acids. The ends were cut back, 0 bases at V and 3 bases at J, with 12 bases in the middle. CDR3 nucleotide sequence: TGTGCCAGCTCACCACCGGAAGGAAACTACAATCAGCCCCAGCATTTT. It codes for CASSPPEGNYNQPQHF.

The chain joins TRBV9 to TRBJ2-1; 10 bases line up with TRBD1. Germline loops: CDR1 SGDLS, CDR2 YYNGEE. The junction had 10 bases not matched to a gene; V was cut back by 4 bases and J by 9 bases. This CDR3 contains 15 residues. Here the CDR3 reads CASSPRQGAFIEQFF. The CDR3 DNA sequence: TGTGCCAGCAGCCCCCGACAGGGGGCTTTTATTGAGCAGTTCTTC. The full variable domain, completed using reference TRBV9 and TRBJ2-1, is DSGVTQTPKHLITATGQRVTLRCSPRSGDLSVYWYQQSLDQGLQFLIQYYNGEERAKGNILERFSAQQFPDLHSELNLSSLELGDSALYFCASSPRQGAFIEQFFGPGTRLTVL.

This clone was seen more than once but under ten times. J is TRBJ1-1 and V is TRBV9; D is uncertain. The CDR3 has 13 residues. Germline-derived CDR1 and CDR2 are SGDLS and YYNGEE. V shed 1 base and J shed 4 bases, with 8 bases lying between them. CDR3 sequence: CASSVLVSTEAFF. The CDR3 region has the DNA TGTGCCAGCAGCGTACTAGTCAGCACTGAAGCTTTCTTT.

In its sample, this clone was seen a few times. V gene TRBV27 combines with J gene TRBJ1-1; D remains unclear. The CDR3 consists of 14 residues. The germline V and J ends were trimmed by 6 bases and 3 bases, with 14 bases remaining between them. Germline CDR1 reads MNHEY; CDR2 reads SMNVEV (reference sequence). CDR3 sequence: CASSRGLTDTEAFF. Here the CDR3 DNA reads TGTGCCAGCAGCCGAGGGCTCACGGACACTGAAGCTTTCTTT.

V and J are TRBV7-8 and TRBJ1-2; possible D gene TRBD1, 6 bases. CDR3 length: 12 residues. Germline V gene lookup returns CDR1 SGHVS and CDR2 FQNEAQ. The V gene lost 4 bases and the J gene lost 5 bases, with 8 bases spanning the gap. The CDR3 here is CASSSQGYGYTF. CDR3 sequence (DNA): TGTGCCAGCAGCTCCCAGGGGTATGGCTACACCTTC.

The chain employs TRBV4-1 and TRBJ2-1, with 10 bases matching TRBD2. V shed 4 bases and J 5 bases; nucleotides not matched to a gene: 14. Germline V CDR1 and CDR2: MGHRA, YSYEKL. The CDR3 spans 18 residues. The CDR3 is CASSRIRNSGRLNNEQFF. In nucleotides, the CDR3 is TGCGCCAGCAGCCGTATCAGAAATAGCGGGAGGTTGAACAATGAGCAGTTCTTC.

The genes are TRBV7-3 and TRBJ2-3; TRBD2 agrees at 9 bases. Germline V gene lookup returns CDR1 SGHTA and CDR2 FQGTGA. V dropped 5 bases and J dropped 0; count of bases not matched to a gene: 15. The CDR3 is 19 residues long. The CDR3 DNA sequence: TGTGCCAGCAGCAAGAGGGATAGAAAGACTAGCGGAAGCACAGATACGCAGTATTTT. This codes for CASSKRDRKTSGSTDTQYF.

The rearrangement joins TRBV7-8 to TRBJ2-1; TRBD2 agrees at 15 bases. V was pared by 1 base and J by 6 bases, with 7 bases of the junction left unmatched. The CDR3 runs to 18 residues. Germline CDR1 SGHVS, CDR2 FQNEAQ. The chain's CDR3 is CASSLGRTSGRGSNEQFF. In DNA, the CDR3 is TGTGCCAGCAGCTTAGGTCGGACTAGCGGGAGGGGCAGCAATGAGCAGTTCTTC. Full variable domain (outside the CDR3, taken from reference TRBV7-8 and TRBJ2-1): GAGVSQSPRYKVAKRGQDVALRCDPISGHVSLFWYQQALGQGPEFLTYFQNEAQLDKSGLPSDRFFAERPEGSVSTLKIQRTQQEDSAVYLCASSLGRTSGRGSNEQFFGPGTRLTVL.